Presented here are 14 T cell receptor beta chains from one specimen sequenced in a study of blood T cells in healthy people across ages. Alongside a J-beta primer mix, a sample-barcoded 5' primer served in a second PCR lasting about 6 to 11 cycles. In TCRdb, the 5' RACE reads were re-called with MiXCR into one record per CDR3 protein. Here the sample spans 550,000 to 600,000 distinct CDR3 sequences, under 55% being singletons. The material sequenced was blood. The receptors derive from an older man in good health.

The rearrangement links TRBV10-3 to TRBJ1-4, with D possibly being TRBD1 (5 bases). Trimming pared 2 bases from V and 7 bases from J, leaving 5 bases between. Germline CDR1 and CDR2: ENHRY and SYGVKD. The CDR3 covers 12 residues. The CDR3 DNA follows: TGTGCCATCAGTGAGGGGGCTGAAAAACTGTTTTTT. This gives the protein CAISEGAEKLFF.

This clonotype was counted only a few times. This sequence joins TRBV29-1 and TRBJ1-5; D is possibly TRBD1 (5 bases). V dropped 6 bases and J dropped 0 bases, with 15 bases sitting between them. This CDR3 has 15 residues. CDR1 and CDR2 from the germline V gene are SQVTM and ANQGSEA. CDR3 loop: CSVLRDPNSNQPQHF. The CDR3 DNA sequence: TGCAGCGTCCTCCGGGACCCAAATAGCAATCAGCCCCAGCATTTT.

The sample holds one count of this clonotype. This chain connects TRBV6-5 to TRBJ2-1; the D gene is possibly TRBD1 (6 bases). Trimming took 5 bases from V and 8 from J, leaving 16 bases between them. Germline values: CDR1 MNHEY, CDR2 SVGAGI. CDR3 length: 14 residues. CDR3 loop: CASSDGLGADEQFF. CDR3 sequence (DNA): TGTGCCAGCAGTGATGGTTTGGGGGCTGATGAGCAGTTCTTC.

Regarding this clonotype: The junction departs from germline at one end; a sequencing error may be responsible. The rearrangement joins TRBV5-1 to TRBJ1-2; 8 bases map to TRBD1. The CDR3 is made up of 18 amino acids. Germline-derived CDR1 and CDR2 are SGHRS and YFSETQ. In DNA form, the CDR3 reads TGCACCAGCAGCTTGGCAGACAGGGGAAAAGGATCCTCCTATGGCTACACCTTC. Encoded protein: CTSSLADRGKGSSYGYTF.

J is TRBJ2-7 and V is TRBV20-1; unclear D gene. This CDR3 is 15 amino acids long. The V end lost 6 bases, the J end lost 0 bases, and 18 bases lay between the germline ends. Germline CDR1 and CDR2: DFQATT and SNEGSKA (reference sequence). CDR3 in amino acids: CSAPLPQFSSYEQYF. CDR3 coding DNA: TGCAGTGCCCCCCTTCCGCAGTTCTCCTCCTACGAGCAGTACTTC.

This clonotype was observed a handful of times. The chain carries TRBV7-2 and TRBJ2-4; weak D call: TRBD2 (5 bases). V lost 3 bases and J lost 1, with 10 bases in between. Looked up from germline, CDR1 is SGHTA and CDR2 is FQGNSA. This CDR3 comprises 15 residues. The chain's CDR3 is CASSLGLAAKNIQYF. DNA for the CDR3: TGTGCCAGCAGCTTGGGTTTAGCGGCCAAAAACATTCAGTACTTC.

The rearrangement joins TRBV6-4 to TRBJ2-5; possibly TRBD2 for D (6 bases). CDR1 MRHNA and CDR2 SNTAGT come from the germline V gene. This CDR3 region has 14 residues. V shed 4 bases and J shed 11 bases, with 20 bases lying between them. CDR3 protein: CASSATGGNNEQYF. The CDR3 nucleotides are TGTGCCAGCAGTGCCACCGGGGGAAACAATGAGCAGTACTTC.

This clonotype was found a few times. This rearrangement joins TRBV20-1 to TRBJ2-1, with 8 bases matching TRBD2. Germline values: CDR1 DFQATT, CDR2 SNEGSKA (reference sequence). The CDR3 extends over 16 amino acids. The CDR3 DNA sequence: TGCAGCGCCCCCTGGTGGAGGCGGGAGGCCGTTAATGAGCAGTTCTTC. Translating gives CSAPWWRREAVNEQFF.

The V call is TRBV4-3, the J call TRBJ2-2, with 8 bases identical to TRBD2. Germline assignment: CDR1 LGHNA and CDR2 YSLEER. The CDR3 has 16 amino acids. V lost 1 base and J lost 4; bases outside the gene matches: 5. CDR3 sequence (DNA): TGCGCCAGCAGCCAAGGAAATAGCGGGATCACCGGGGAGCTGTTTTTT. Protein: CASSQGNSGITGELFF.

The CDR3: CSARGEFGAYEQYF. CDR3 coding DNA: TGCAGTGCTAGGGGAGAGTTCGGGGCCTACGAGCAGTACTTC. The V gene is TRBV20-1, the J gene TRBJ2-7; possibly TRBD2 for D (5 bases). The CDR3 runs 14 residues. Per germline, CDR1 DFQATT and CDR2 SNEGSKA (reference sequence). Trimming cost V 3 bases and J 2 bases, with 14 bases left between them.

The chain uses TRBV10-3 and TRBJ2-2; D remains unclear. Between the trimmed V and J ends, which lost 0 bases and 2 bases, there was a span of 4 bases. The germline gives CDR1 ENHRY, CDR2 SYGVKD. The CDR3 totals 14 residues. The CDR3 is CAISESRNTGELFF. The CDR3, as DNA: TGTGCCATCAGTGAGTCGCGTAACACCGGGGAGCTGTTTTTT.

This clonotype was seen more than once but under ten times. V and J are TRBV5-1 and TRBJ2-7, with 8 bases fitting TRBD2. Germline-derived CDR1 and CDR2 are SGHRS and YFSETQ. The CDR3 spans 17 residues. V was clipped by 7 bases and J by 3 bases; unmatched bases: 18. CDR3 amino acids: CASSPRAGALPSYEQYF. The CDR3 coding sequence is TGCGCCAGCTCCCCACGAGCGGGAGCGCTGCCAAGCTACGAGCAGTACTTC.

The table lists this clonotype with a count of one. This may be a read error, as it is one base from a much larger clone. The chain has TRBV7-9 and TRBJ2-1; D gene unclear. The CDR3 loop spans 16 amino acids. V gave up 1 base and J gave up 5 bases, with 15 bases separating them. Looked up from germline, CDR1 is SEHNR and CDR2 is FQNEAQ (reference sequence). As DNA, the CDR3 is TGTGCCAGCAGCTTAGTATGGCTCAGCACCCACAATGAGCAGTTCTTC. Its translation: CASSLVWLSTHNEQFF.

The chain employs TRBV5-5 and TRBJ2-7; TRBD2 agrees at 10 bases. The CDR3 runs to 16 residues. Losses at the gene ends were 0 bases for V and 3 bases for J; bases not matched to a gene: 6. CDR1 SGHKS and CDR2 YYEKEE come from the germline V gene (reference sequence). In DNA, the CDR3 is TGTGCCAGCAGCTTGGCCGTTCTAGCGGGAGACTACGAGCAGTACTTC. Protein sequence: CASSLAVLAGDYEQYF.